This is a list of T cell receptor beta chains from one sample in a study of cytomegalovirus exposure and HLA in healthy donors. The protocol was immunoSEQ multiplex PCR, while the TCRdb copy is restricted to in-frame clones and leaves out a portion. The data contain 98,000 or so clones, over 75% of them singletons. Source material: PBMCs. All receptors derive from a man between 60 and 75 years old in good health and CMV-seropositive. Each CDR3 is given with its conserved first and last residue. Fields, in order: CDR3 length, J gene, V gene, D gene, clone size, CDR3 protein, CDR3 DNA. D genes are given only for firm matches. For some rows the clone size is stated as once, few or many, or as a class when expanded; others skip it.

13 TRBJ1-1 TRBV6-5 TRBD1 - CASSSGRGLAAFF TGTGCCAGCAGTTCGGGCAGGGGGTTAGCGGCTTTCTTT
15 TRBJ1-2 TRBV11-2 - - CASSPLRGVGHGYTF TGTGCCAGCAGCCCGCTAAGGGGCGTCGGGCATGGCTACACCTTC
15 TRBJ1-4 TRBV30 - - CAWSVRGSTNEKLFF TGTGCCTGGAGTGTACGAGGTTCAACTAATGAAAAACTGTTTTTT
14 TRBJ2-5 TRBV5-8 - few CASSFSNRQETQYF TGTGCCAGCAGCTTTTCGAACAGGCAAGAGACCCAGTACTTC
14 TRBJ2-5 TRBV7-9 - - CASSLGPSQETQYF TGTGCCAGCAGCTTAGGGCCTAGCCAAGAGACCCAGTACTTC
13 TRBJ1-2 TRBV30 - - CACASVSNYGYTF TGTGCCTGTGCCTCGGTCTCAAACTATGGCTACACCTTC
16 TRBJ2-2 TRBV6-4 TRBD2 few CASSDLAGANTGELFF TGTGCCAGCAGTGACCTAGCGGGGGCGAACACCGGGGAGCTGTTTTTT
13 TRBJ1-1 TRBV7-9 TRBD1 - CASSRQGNTEAFF TGTGCCAGCAGTAGACAGGGGAACACTGAAGCTTTCTTT
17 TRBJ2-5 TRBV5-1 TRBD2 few CASSLAQLAGRRETQYF TGCGCCAGCAGCTTGGCCCAACTAGCGGGGCGTCGGGAGACCCAGTACTTC
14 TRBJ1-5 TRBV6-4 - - CATPTGTRNQPQHF TGTGCCACCCCGACAGGCACAAGAAATCAGCCCCAGCATTTT
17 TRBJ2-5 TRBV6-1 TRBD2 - CASSEALLGGGAGEQYF TGTGCCAGCAGTGAAGCGCTTCTGGGCGGGGGGGCCGGAGAGCAGTACTTC
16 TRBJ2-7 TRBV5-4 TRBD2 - CASSTPSGGAYYEQYF TGTGCCAGCAGTACTCCGTCGGGAGGGGCGTACTACGAGCAGTACTTC
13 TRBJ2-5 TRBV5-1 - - CASSPGQQETQYF TGCGCCAGCAGCCCCGGACAGCAAGAGACCCAGTACTTC
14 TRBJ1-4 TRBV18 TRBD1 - CASSPGTANEKLFF TGTGCCAGCTCACCTGGGACAGCGAATGAAAAACTGTTTTTT
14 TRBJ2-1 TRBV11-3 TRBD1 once CASRGTGAYNEQFF TGTGCCAGCAGAGGGACAGGGGCATACAATGAGCAGTTCTTC
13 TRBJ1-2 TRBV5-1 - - CASSPGQAEGYTF TGCGCCAGCAGCCCCGGGCAAGCGGAGGGCTACACCTTC
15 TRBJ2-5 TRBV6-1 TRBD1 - CASSDRRGREETQYF TGTGCCAGCAGTGACCGCAGGGGGCGCGAGGAGACCCAGTACTTC
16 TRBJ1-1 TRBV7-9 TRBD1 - CASSLGGGGFDTEAFF TGTGCCAGCAGCTTAGGAGGGGGCGGTTTCGACACTGAAGCTTTCTTT
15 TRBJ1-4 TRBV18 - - CASSPEAEPNEKLFF TGTGCCAGCTCACCTGAGGCGGAGCCTAATGAAAAACTGTTTTTT
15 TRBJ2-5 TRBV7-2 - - CASSLNGRDIETQYF TGTGCCAGCAGCCTCAATGGCCGGGACATAGAGACCCAGTACTTC
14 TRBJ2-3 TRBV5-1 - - CASSLEGGQDTQYF TGCGCCAGCAGCTTGGAAGGCGGTCAAGATACGCAGTATTTT
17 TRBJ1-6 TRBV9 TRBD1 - CASSVADRGANNSPLHF TGTGCCAGCAGCGTGGCAGACAGGGGGGCCAATAATTCACCCCTCCACTTT
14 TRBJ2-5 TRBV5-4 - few CASSPWDSQETQYF TGTGCCAGCAGCCCATGGGACTCCCAAGAGACCCAGTACTTC